This TCR beta chain was captured in a study of T-cell reconstitution after alpha-beta-depleted transplantation in children. The CDR3 has 15 residues. Germline V gene sequence: CDR1 MNHEY, CDR2 SMNVEV (reference sequence). V lost 0 bases and J lost 2, with 11 bases in between. The table lists this clonotype with a count of one. Construction of the TCRbeta library involved unique molecular identifiers. Each CDR3 protein gets one entry after TCRdb re-called the PCR reads with MiXCR. The data show about 500,000 distinct CDR3 sequences, less than 35% seen once. The origin of this receptor is a human donor who donated a stem cell graft to a child with aplastic anemia. The sample here was PBMCs from the stem cell graft donor, taken from the stem cell graft. The rearrangement uses TRBV27 and TRBJ2-7; D could derive from TRBD1 or TRBD2 (5 bases each). DNA for the CDR3: TGTGCCAGCAGTTTATCATACGGGGCCCCCTACGAGCAGTACGTC. This codes for CASSLSYGAPYEQYV.